Listed below are T cell receptor beta chains from one sample, sequenced in a study of blood T cell repertoires in COVID-19. Measured with immunoSEQ multiplex PCR; TCRdb has only the in-frame clones, and not every one. The sample lists approximately 200,000 clones, approximately 83% occurring once. Sequencing used PBMCs or T cells enriched from blood (not recorded which). These TCRs come from a woman aged 40 to 49 with acute COVID-19. Each CDR3 is given with its conserved first and last residue. Each record gives: J gene, V gene, CDR3 protein.

j_call: TRBJ2-1
v_call: TRBV6-5
cdr3_aa: CASRGLSGDNEQFF

j_call: TRBJ2-3
v_call: TRBV28
cdr3_aa: CASSVYSSDTQYF

j_call: TRBJ2-1
v_call: TRBV30
cdr3_aa: CAWSGTGLMDNEQFF

j_call: TRBJ2-7
v_call: TRBV29-1
cdr3_aa: CSGRQGSYEQYF

j_call: TRBJ2-3
v_call: TRBV4-1
cdr3_aa: CASSQVLSGSTDTQYF

j_call: TRBJ1-2
v_call: TRBV6-1
cdr3_aa: CASSESTGGNGYNYGYTF

j_call: TRBJ1-2
v_call: TRBV6-4
cdr3_aa: CASSVRGDSGYGYTF

j_call: TRBJ1-3
v_call: TRBV28
cdr3_aa: CASSFRGFGGGTGNTIYF

j_call: TRBJ1-3
v_call: TRBV6-5
cdr3_aa: CATARSRAGNTIYF

j_call: TRBJ1-2
v_call: TRBV9
cdr3_aa: CASSATGAYGYTF

j_call: TRBJ1-4
v_call: TRBV5-8
cdr3_aa: CASSFSTVEEKLFF

j_call: TRBJ1-1
v_call: TRBV12-3/TRBV12-4
cdr3_aa: CASSPTANTEAFF

j_call: TRBJ1-2
v_call: TRBV11-2
cdr3_aa: CALGGPPNYGYTF

j_call: TRBJ2-5
v_call: TRBV6-5
cdr3_aa: CASSYSQGRQETQYF

j_call: TRBJ2-3
v_call: TRBV4-3
cdr3_aa: CASSQDLGGRVTDTQYF

j_call: TRBJ1-2
v_call: TRBV7-2
cdr3_aa: CASSSTGVYGYTF

j_call: TRBJ2-7
v_call: TRBV19
cdr3_aa: CASSIVVRDTTTYEQYF

j_call: TRBJ2-7
v_call: TRBV10-1
cdr3_aa: CASSVGLAGAYEQYF

j_call: TRBJ2-7
v_call: TRBV24-1
cdr3_aa: CATSEKEAGGYEQYF

j_call: TRBJ2-2
v_call: TRBV7-2
cdr3_aa: CASSLVAGGITGELFF

j_call: TRBJ1-3
v_call: TRBV18
cdr3_aa: CASSPRQSFRLSYGNTIYF

j_call: TRBJ2-5
v_call: TRBV4-2
cdr3_aa: CASSQATFPQYF

j_call: TRBJ1-5
v_call: TRBV2
cdr3_aa: CASSEGPHRGLIGQPQHF

j_call: TRBJ2-2
v_call: TRBV4-2
cdr3_aa: CASRGASGTGELFF

j_call: TRBJ2-6
v_call: TRBV5-1
cdr3_aa: CASSLPAGQRYSGANVLTF

j_call: TRBJ1-4
v_call: TRBV24-1
cdr3_aa: CATSESTGSTNEKLFF

j_call: TRBJ1-1
v_call: TRBV6-5
cdr3_aa: CASSTISSAQTFF

j_call: TRBJ2-5
v_call: TRBV7-2
cdr3_aa: CASSPRPRETQYF

j_call: TRBJ1-1
v_call: TRBV11-2
cdr3_aa: CASSSFLNTEAFF